Listed below are T cell receptor beta chains from one sample, sequenced in a study of a mutant IDH1 vaccine in newly diagnosed glioma. The method was immunoSEQ multiplex PCR; TCRdb's version includes in-frame clones alone and lacks a portion of them. Among 15,000 to 20,000 clones, roughly 85% were seen once, and the ten largest hold approximately 9.1%. The material sequenced was PBMCs, taken from a glioma patient treated with radiotherapy, temozolomide or both. All receptors come from a man aged 35-49 years with glioma. CDR3s include the opening cysteine and the closing phenylalanine or tryptophan. Each record gives: D gene, CDR3 length, clone size, J gene, V gene, CDR3 DNA, CDR3 protein. The D gene is left open where the match is weak. Clone size is not always given. Where it is, it says once, few, many or a class for expanded clones.

>-|12|-|TRBJ2-2|TRBV7-2
TGTGCCAGCAGCCGGCCCCCCGGGGAGCTGTTTTTT
CASSRPPGELFF
>-|14|once|TRBJ2-1|TRBV19
TGTGCCAGTAGTATGGGGGTGGAGGGTGTGGAGCAGTTCTTC
CASSMGVEGVEQFF
>-|14|-|TRBJ2-5|TRBV29-1
TGCAGCGTCCGTTCGCCCGGGCGGCAAGAGACCCAGTACTTC
CSVRSPGRQETQYF
>-|15|-|TRBJ1-5|TRBV30
TGTGCCTGGAGTGTTGGTCAGGGTCCGTATCAGCCCCAGCATTTT
CAWSVGQGPYQPQHF
>TRBD1|16|-|TRBJ2-1|TRBV6-1
TGTGCCAGCAGTGCCCCTTCGGACAGGGGGCGCAATGAGCAGTTCTTC
CASSAPSDRGRNEQFF
>-|14|-|TRBJ2-5|TRBV2
TGTGCCTCAATCGAAGGGTGGTCTCAGGAGACCCAGTACTTC
CASIEGWSQETQYF
>-|14|-|TRBJ1-1|TRBV19
TGTGCCAGTAGTATAACGTCAGGCGGGACTGAAGCTTTCTTT
CASSITSGGTEAFF
>-|14|-|TRBJ1-1|TRBV5-1
TGCGCCAGCAGCGGGGGACGGACGAACACTGAAGCTTTCTTT
CASSGGRTNTEAFF
>TRBD2|16|-|TRBJ2-3|TRBV19
TGTGCCAGTAGTATGGGGGTAGCGGGAGCCCCCGATACGCAGTATTTT
CASSMGVAGAPDTQYF
>-|13|-|TRBJ1-5|TRBV10-3
TGTGCCATCAGTACAGGAGTGAATCAGCCCCAGCATTTT
CAISTGVNQPQHF
>-|16|-|TRBJ2-3|TRBV18
TGTGCCAGCTCGCCCGGTGGGGCCTTAGCCGGAGATACGCAGTATTTT
CASSPGGALAGDTQYF
>-|16|-|TRBJ2-2|TRBV6-4
TGTGCCAGCAGTGAAGGTGGAGGGGGGCACACCGGGGAGCTGTTTTTT
CASSEGGGGHTGELFF
>TRBD2|14|few|TRBJ2-7|TRBV10-1
TGCGCCAGCAGTTCAGGGACTAGCGGTCACGAGCAGTACTTC
CASSSGTSGHEQYF
>-|14|-|TRBJ1-2|TRBV19
TGTGCCAGTAGTATCGACCGTCGTAACTATGGCTACACCTTC
CASSIDRRNYGYTF
>TRBD2|15|-|TRBJ2-7|TRBV18
TGTGCCAGCTCACCAGGCGGGGGACTTTTGCACGAGCAGTACTTC
CASSPGGGLLHEQYF
>-|12|-|TRBJ1-2|TRBV28
TGTGCCAGCCACGACAGTTACTATGGCTACACCTTC
CASHDSYYGYTF
>-|17|once|TRBJ2-1|TRBV19
TGTGCCAGTAGTAAACGCGGGACGGCTAGCTCCTACAATGAGCAGTTCTTC
CASSKRGTASSYNEQFF
>TRBD1|15|-|TRBJ1-1|TRBV10-3
TGTGCCATCAGTGGACAGGGGACCGGGAACACTGAAGCTTTCTTT
CAISGQGTGNTEAFF
>-|13|-|TRBJ1-1|TRBV10-3
TGTGCCATCAGTGAGTCCGTCTGGGTTGAAGCTTTCTTT
CAISESVWVEAFF
>-|17|-|TRBJ1-2|TRBV5-6
TGTGCCAGCAGCTCATTAGGAGGGGCAAGTGTTGGGTATGGCTACACCTTC
CASSSLGGASVGYGYTF
>-|11|few|TRBJ2-3|TRBV27
TGTGCCAGCAGTTTAGCGGATACGCAGTATTTT
CASSLADTQYF
>-|13|-|TRBJ2-3|TRBV29-1
TGCAGCGTTGTTCGGCTCGGGGCAGATACGCAGTATTTT
CSVVRLGADTQYF
>-|13|-|TRBJ1-1|TRBV7-9
TGTGCCAGCAGCTGGACTGAGAACACTGAAGCTTTCTTT
CASSWTENTEAFF
>-|16|few|TRBJ1-1|TRBV6-1
TGTGCCAGCAGTGGGACCGTTTTGGTCAGGGACACTGAAGCTTTCTTT
CASSGTVLVRDTEAFF
>-|12|-|TRBJ1-1|TRBV6-5
TGTGCCAGCAGTACGGGACTTAGAGAAGCTTTCTTT
CASSTGLREAFF
>TRBD1|11|-|TRBJ1-2|TRBV30
TGTGCCAGACAGGGACCGGATGGCTACACCTTC
CARQGPDGYTF
>TRBD1|14|-|TRBJ1-1|TRBV4-3
TGCGCCAGCAGCCAAGAGCAGGGGGCGGGAGAAGCTTTCTTT
CASSQEQGAGEAFF
>-|12|few|TRBJ1-1|TRBV19
TGTGCCAGTAGGACTGGGAACACTGAAGCTTTCTTT
CASRTGNTEAFF
>-|14|-|TRBJ1-2|TRBV6-5
TGTGCCAGCAGTCCGATGCAGGGGAGGGATGGCTACACCTTC
CASSPMQGRDGYTF
>TRBD1|15|-|TRBJ2-3|TRBV2
TGTGCCAGCAGAGCCCAACAGGGGTTCACAGATACGCAGTATTTT
CASRAQQGFTDTQYF
>TRBD1|14|-|TRBJ2-4|TRBV9
TGTGCCAGCAGCCCGGGACAGGGGGCCGGGATTCAGTACTTC
CASSPGQGAGIQYF
>-|14|-|TRBJ1-1|TRBV30
TGTGCCTGGAGTGTCAGGTTAAGGGACACTGAAGCTTTCTTT
CAWSVRLRDTEAFF
>-|14|-|TRBJ1-1|TRBV6-1
TGTGCCAGCAGCAGGACAGTTTCGAACACTGAAGCTTTCTTT
CASSRTVSNTEAFF
>TRBD1|16|-|TRBJ1-1|TRBV6-5
TGTGCCAGCAGTTACCGAGACAGGGGGCTCGGCGGTGAAGCTTTCTTT
CASSYRDRGLGGEAFF
>-|13|-|TRBJ1-1|TRBV7-2
TGTGCCAGCAGCCCGCGGGCGGGGAATGAAGCTTTCTTT
CASSPRAGNEAFF
>TRBD2|16|-|TRBJ2-5|TRBV29-1
TGCAGCGTTGATCCTCCAGGAGCGGGAGGGGCAGAGACCCAGTACTTC
CSVDPPGAGGAETQYF
>TRBD1|16|-|TRBJ2-3|TRBV29-1
TGCAGCGTCTCAGGGGGCCGGGGCGGAGGGGGCGAAACGCAGTATTTT
CSVSGGRGGGGETQYF
>-|13|-|TRBJ2-5|TRBV5-1
TGCGCCAGCAGCTTTAGCGGACGGGAGACCCAGTACTTC
CASSFSGRETQYF
>TRBD1|13|-|TRBJ1-2|TRBV30
TGTGCCTCCCGACAGGGAGAAAACTATGGCTACACCTTC
CASRQGENYGYTF
>-|15|-|TRBJ1-2|TRBV19
TGTGCCAGTAGTCTCTCCCCCACAGGGCCGACAGGCTACACCTTC
CASSLSPTGPTGYTF
>TRBD2|15|-|TRBJ2-1|TRBV19
TGTGCCAGTAGTATGGCGGGAGGGCCGGCCAATGAGCAGTTCTTC
CASSMAGGPANEQFF
>-|14|few|TRBJ1-1|TRBV25-1
TGTGCCAGCAGTGAGTACAGTTTATCGACTGAAGCTTTCTTT
CASSEYSLSTEAFF
>-|15|-|TRBJ2-7|TRBV11-2
TGTGCCAGCAGCTTAGATGTGGCTAGCCTTTGGGAGCAGTACTTC
CASSLDVASLWEQYF
>-|14|-|TRBJ1-1|TRBV11-3
TGTGCCAGCAGCTTAGGAGGGGGGAACACTGAAGCTTTCTTT
CASSLGGGNTEAFF
>-|14|-|TRBJ1-2|TRBV5-6
TGTGCCAGCAGCTTCCCAGGTTCCCACTATGGCTACACCTTC
CASSFPGSHYGYTF
>-|14|few|TRBJ2-3|TRBV5-1
TGCGCCAGCAGCTTGGAGCTAGCGAAAGATACGCAGTATTTT
CASSLELAKDTQYF
>-|15|-|TRBJ1-4|TRBV4-3
TGCGCCAGCAGCCAAGATACCAGGTTGAATGAAAAACTGTTTTTT
CASSQDTRLNEKLFF
>TRBD1|14|-|TRBJ1-1|TRBV6-5
TGTGCCAGCAGGGCGGGACAGATGAACACTGAAGCTTTCTTT
CASRAGQMNTEAFF